Listed below are T cell receptor beta chains from one sample, sequenced in a study of T cell changes during pregnancy in multiple sclerosis. The assay was immunoSEQ multiplex PCR, and TCRdb's table has in-frame clones only and misses some. The sample shows approximately 66,000 clones, more than 85% of them seen only once. This specimen was CD8+ T cells from peripheral blood mononuclear cells, taken before pregnancy. The receptor set was obtained from a female donor with multiple sclerosis, enrolled in a pregnancy study. CDR3s include the opening cysteine and the closing phenylalanine or tryptophan. The order of the fields is J gene, D gene, V gene, clone size, CDR3 DNA, CDR3 protein. D genes are given only for firm matches. Size is omitted from some rows. Given values are once, few, many or a class for expanded clones.

j_call: TRBJ1-1
d_call: TRBD1
v_call: TRBV7-9
clone_size: .
cdr3_nt: TGTGCCAGCAGCTTAGTGGGACAGATGAACACTGAAGCTTTCTTT
cdr3_aa: CASSLVGQMNTEAFF

j_call: TRBJ1-1
d_call: TRBD1
v_call: TRBV9
clone_size: .
cdr3_nt: TGTGCCAGCAGCACCGGGACAGGGAACACTGAAGCTTTCTTT
cdr3_aa: CASSTGTGNTEAFF

j_call: TRBJ2-7
d_call: TRBD1
v_call: TRBV18
clone_size: once
cdr3_nt: TGTGCCAGCTCTCTCAGGACAGGGGAGGACGAGCAGTACTTC
cdr3_aa: CASSLRTGEDEQYF

j_call: TRBJ1-1
d_call: TRBD1
v_call: TRBV11-2
clone_size: .
cdr3_nt: TGTGCCAGCAACCCAGGGGCGGCAGGGGGGTACACTGAAGCTTTCTTT
cdr3_aa: CASNPGAAGGYTEAFF

j_call: TRBJ2-1
d_call: .
v_call: TRBV6-5
clone_size: .
cdr3_nt: TGTGCCAGCAGTTACTCGATACCGGATAGGGGCAATGAGCAGTTCTTC
cdr3_aa: CASSYSIPDRGNEQFF

j_call: TRBJ1-2
d_call: .
v_call: TRBV13
clone_size: few
cdr3_nt: TGTGCCAGCAGCTGGAGCCGGTCCGGCTACACCTTC
cdr3_aa: CASSWSRSGYTF

j_call: TRBJ2-7
d_call: .
v_call: TRBV7-8
clone_size: .
cdr3_nt: TGTGCCAGCAGCCAAAACCGCGACATAGGAACCTACGAGCAGTACTTC
cdr3_aa: CASSQNRDIGTYEQYF

j_call: TRBJ2-5
d_call: .
v_call: TRBV15
clone_size: .
cdr3_nt: TGTGCCACCAGTGGGGGGGCAGGCCAGTACTTC
cdr3_aa: CATSGGAGQYF

j_call: TRBJ1-1
d_call: .
v_call: TRBV5-6
clone_size: .
cdr3_nt: TGTGCCAGCAGCTTCGGGGACACTGAAGCTTTCTTT
cdr3_aa: CASSFGDTEAFF

j_call: TRBJ2-5
d_call: .
v_call: TRBV27
clone_size: .
cdr3_nt: TGTGCCAGCAGTTTATGGGCGGGCCAACTCCAAGAGACCCAGTACTTC
cdr3_aa: CASSLWAGQLQETQYF

j_call: TRBJ2-3
d_call: TRBD2
v_call: TRBV7-8
clone_size: .
cdr3_nt: TGTGCCAGCAGGATGGGACTAGCCTTGAAGGATACGCAGTATTTT
cdr3_aa: CASRMGLALKDTQYF

j_call: TRBJ1-1
d_call: .
v_call: TRBV13
clone_size: .
cdr3_nt: TGTGCCAGCAGCTTAATTAGCACTGAAGCTTTCTTT
cdr3_aa: CASSLISTEAFF

j_call: TRBJ2-7
d_call: .
v_call: TRBV6-5
clone_size: .
cdr3_nt: TGTGCCAGCAGTGCCTTCGGCGAGCAGTACTTC
cdr3_aa: CASSAFGEQYF